Listed below are T cell receptor beta chains from one sample, sequenced in a study of cytomegalovirus exposure and HLA in healthy donors. Profiling relied on immunoSEQ multiplex PCR, and the TCRdb table lists in-frame clones only, not all of them. Seen here are 200,000 to 250,000 clones, around 80% observed once, and the top ten hold 5.4%. Sequencing was done on a sample of PBMCs. The origin of the receptors is a woman between 40 and 50 years old in good health and CMV-seropositive. Both conserved end residues are part of each CDR3. D genes are given only for firm matches. Part of the rows lack a size; the others show once, few, many or a class for expanded clones.

>-|-|TRBJ2-5|TRBV30
TGTGCCTGGGCCCCAAAAAGGCGGGCAAAAGAGACCCAGTACTTC
CAWAPKRRAKETQYF
>-|-|TRBJ2-1|TRBV19
TGTGCCAGTAGTAGCGGGGCCGGCTACAATGAGCAGTTCTTC
CASSSGAGYNEQFF
>-|few|TRBJ1-6|TRBV4-2
TGTGCCAGCAGCCAGGGGCTAAATAATTCACCCCTCCACTTT
CASSQGLNNSPLHF
>-|-|TRBJ1-1|TRBV7-9
TGTTCCGGACGAGGGGGACCCCCTGAAGCTTTCTTT
CSGRGGPPEAFF
>TRBD1|-|TRBJ1-5|TRBV5-1
TGCGCCAGCAGTCGGACAGGGAATAGCAATCAGCCCCAGCATTTT
CASSRTGNSNQPQHF
>-|-|TRBJ1-3|TRBV5-1
TGCGCCAGCAGCTCCGGTGGGACAAGCGCTGGAAACACCATATATTTT
CASSSGGTSAGNTIYF
>TRBD1|-|TRBJ2-7|TRBV7-6
TGTGCCAGCAGTCTCGGGGACAGGGGGGGGGAGCAGTACTTC
CASSLGDRGGEQYF
>-|few|TRBJ2-2|TRBV12-5
TGTGCTAGTGGTTTAATATTGTTGGGCGGGACCGGGGAGCTGTTTTTT
CASGLILLGGTGELFF
>TRBD1|-|TRBJ1-2|TRBV27
TGTGCCAGCAGTTTATCATGGACAGGGAATAACTATGGCTACACCTTC
CASSLSWTGNNYGYTF
>-|-|TRBJ2-1|TRBV6-5
TGTGCCAGCAGTCCAACAGGCATAAACAATGAGCAGTTCTTC
CASSPTGINNEQFF
>-|-|TRBJ1-1|TRBV30
TGTGCCTGGAGCGAGGGGAAGGCGGGAGATGAAGCTTTCTTT
CAWSEGKAGDEAFF
>TRBD1|-|TRBJ2-1|TRBV4-1
TGCGCCAGCAGCCAACGCGGGACAGGGGTTGATGAGCAGTTCTTC
CASSQRGTGVDEQFF